This section outlines one T cell receptor beta chain sequence together with its context. Its cognate antigen is unknown. Profiled with immunoSEQ multiplex PCR; TCRdb holds only in-frame clones, not every one. The sample holds over 200,000 clones, around 88% seen once. The CDR3 loop spans 12 amino acids. Trimming took off 0 bases at V and 3 bases at J, with 3 bases between the two ends. Germline V CDR1 and CDR2: SGHDT, YYEEEE. This sample stems from a study of cytomegalovirus exposure and HLA in healthy donors. Across the whole study: Both the 120 validation repertoires and the 550 to 750 first-cohort repertoires used the same platform, as reported by a later analysis. Study outcomes and limitations: In vitro confirmation showed a few CMV-associated chains to be CMV antigen specific. First-cohort TCR clusters were later found to tend to co-occur in the 120 validation repertoires.

From the approximately 120-subject validation cohort, which was separate from the roughly 630-subject first cohort, the donors were drawn. The source is a woman between 18 and 29 years old in good health and CMV-seronegative. The sequenced sample was PBMCs. The chain combines TRBV5-6 with TRBJ1-1; D ambiguous. This CDR3 is CASSLADTEAFF. The CDR3 DNA is TGTGCCAGCAGCTTGGCGGACACTGAAGCTTTCTTT.